This note documents a single T cell receptor (beta chain) sequence. The antigen remains unidentified. Germline V gene data show CDR1 as SGHDN and CDR2 as FVKESK. J was trimmed by 9 bases and V by 6 bases; bases with no gene match: 7. CDR3 length equals 16 residues. This specimen comes from a study of shared clonotypes between healthy human individuals. Study-level background: The study enrolled a couple of women and a few men aged 18 to 49. Findings and caveats of the study: Between several donors, naive CD4 clonotypes were shared at a level of around 4.8%. Rarefaction gave evidence that sorted-subset sequencing remained incomplete despite large depth.

Only in-frame clones appear in the TCRdb table, and some are missing; sequencing was by immunoSEQ multiplex PCR. The sample lists some 660,000 clones, 60% to 75% seen once, with roughly 1.9% in the top ten. The chain uses TRBV14 and TRBJ2-2; 16 bases match TRBD2. The sequencing input was memory CD4+ T cells sorted from blood. Subset: CD45RA-negative fraction. This clonotype was sampled from a woman in her 30s in good health. CDR3 amino acids: CASRPGTSGRARELFF. The CDR3 nucleotides are TGTGCCAGCAGACCAGGGACTAGCGGGAGGGCCAGGGAGCTGTTTTTT.